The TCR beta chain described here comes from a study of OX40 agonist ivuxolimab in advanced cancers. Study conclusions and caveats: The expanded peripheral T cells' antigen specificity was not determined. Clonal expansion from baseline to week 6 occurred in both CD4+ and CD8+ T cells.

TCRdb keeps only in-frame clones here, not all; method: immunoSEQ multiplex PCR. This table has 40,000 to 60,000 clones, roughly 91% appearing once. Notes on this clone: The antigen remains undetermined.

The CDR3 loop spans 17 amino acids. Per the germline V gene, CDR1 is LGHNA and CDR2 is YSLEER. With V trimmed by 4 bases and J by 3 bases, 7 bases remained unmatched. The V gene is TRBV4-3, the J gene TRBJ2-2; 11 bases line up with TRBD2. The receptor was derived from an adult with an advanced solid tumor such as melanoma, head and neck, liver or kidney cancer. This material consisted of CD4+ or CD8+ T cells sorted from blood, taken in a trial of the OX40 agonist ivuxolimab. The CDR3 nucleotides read TGCGCCAGCAGCCCAGATACTAGCGGGAGTCACACCGGGGAGCTGTTTTTT. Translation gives CASSPDTSGSHTGELFF.